The 23 T cell receptor beta chains below were found in one sample sequenced in a study of blood T cells in healthy people across ages. Using a J-beta primer mix together with a sample-barcoded 5' primer, a second PCR was run for roughly 6 to 12 cycles. TCRdb independently ran MiXCR on the 5' RACE reads; one entry per CDR3 protein. The data contain approximately 800,000 distinct CDR3 sequences, roughly 24% of them singletons. These data also formed part of another study, on T cells of mothers and their children.

The specimen was blood. These receptors originate from a boy between 10 and 17 years old in good health.

The V and J genes are TRBV13 and TRBJ2-1; 7 bases match TRBD1. Trimming took 1 base from V and 3 from J; bases not matched to a gene: 3. The CDR3 covers 15 residues. Per germline, CDR1 PRHDT and CDR2 FYEKMQ (reference sequence). For the CDR3, the DNA is TGTGCCAGCAGCTTAGCGGACAGGTTCTACAATGAGCAGTTCTTC. Translated: CASSLADRFYNEQFF.

This clonotype occurred a few times. The rearrangement joins TRBV5-1 to TRBJ1-4; D gene uncertain. Germline CDR1 and CDR2: SGHRS and YFSETQ. This CDR3 is 13 amino acids long. Trimming removed 5 bases from V and 4 bases from J, with 9 bases in between. CDR3 bases: TGCGCCAGCAGGGAACGGGATAATGAAAAACTGTTTTTT. Protein: CASRERDNEKLFF.

This clonotype was picked up a small number of times. This rearrangement joins TRBV5-4 to TRBJ1-4; D unclear. V lost 1 base and J 5 bases, leaving 15 bases between the germline ends. This CDR3 region has 16 residues. The germline V gene has CDR1 SGHNT and CDR2 YYREEE (reference sequence). The CDR3 is CASSLRGPGNNEKLFF. The CDR3 DNA follows: TGTGCCAGCAGCTTGCGGGGTCCAGGAAACAATGAAAAACTGTTTTTT.

The rearrangement links TRBV28 to TRBJ2-7; 8 bases are a match to TRBD2. CDR1 is MDHEN and CDR2 is SYDVKM in the germline V gene. J was trimmed by 4 bases and V by 2 bases; bases with no gene match: 7. This CDR3 contains 15 residues. For the CDR3, the DNA is TGTGCCAGCAGTTTAGCAATAGCGGGGTCTTACGAGCAGTACTTC. This sequence encodes CASSLAIAGSYEQYF.

In the case of this clonotype: Here the CDR3 omits its conserved ending phenylalanine or tryptophan, so a read error is the likely source. V gene TRBV29-1 combines with J gene TRBJ2-7; TRBD1 matches 11 bases. With 4 bases clipped from V and 3 bases from J, the junction kept 2 bases outside the gene matches. CDR1 and CDR2 from the germline V gene are SQVTM and ANQGSEA. The CDR3 runs 13 residues. This CDR3 reads CSVAGQGDYEQYY. The CDR3 DNA reads as TGCAGCGTTGCGGGACAGGGGGACTACGAGCAGTACTAC.

This chain connects TRBV20-1 to TRBJ2-5, with 9 bases lining up with TRBD2. Germline V CDR1 and CDR2: DFQATT, SNEGSKA (reference sequence). Germline trimming cut 2 bases from V and 3 bases from J; bases unmatched to any gene: 4. CDR3 size: 14 residues. The CDR3 DNA sequence: TGCAGTGCTAGACTAGCGGGGCCCAAAGAGACCCAGTACTTC. Protein: CSARLAGPKETQYF.

This sequence joins TRBV5-1 and TRBJ2-7; the match to TRBD1 covers 8 bases. V trimming: 3 bases; J trimming: 6 bases; junction bases outside the gene matches: 11. CDR1 SGHRS and CDR2 YFSETQ come from the germline V gene. CDR3 length equals 15 residues. The CDR3 nucleotides are TGCGCCAGCAGCTCGGGACAGGCCCTAACGGGCGAGCAGTACTTC. It yields the protein CASSSGQALTGEQYF.

This clonotype occurred a few times. J is TRBJ2-7 and V is TRBV14; D call uncertain. V lost 5 bases to trimming and J lost 5 bases, with 19 bases between them. The V gene's germline CDR1 is SGHDN and CDR2 FVKESK. CDR3 length equals 15 residues. Here the CDR3 reads CASSTRTDVIDEQYF. The CDR3 region has the DNA TGTGCCAGCAGCACTCGGACGGACGTTATCGACGAGCAGTACTTC. Together with reference TRBV14 and TRBJ2-7, the CDR3 gives the full variable domain: EAGVTQFPSHSVIEKGQTVTLRCDPISGHDNLYWYRRVMGKEIKFLLHFVKESKQDESGMPNNRFLAERTGGTYSTLKVQPAELEDSGVYFCASSTRTDVIDEQYFGPGTRLTVT.

This clonotype was picked up a small number of times. V gene TRBV14 combines with J gene TRBJ1-1, with no clear D. The V end lost 4 bases, the J end lost 1 base, and 4 bases lay between the germline ends. Germline CDR1 SGHDN, CDR2 FVKESK. CDR3 length equals 12 residues. The CDR3 DNA reads TGTGCCAGCAGCCGCTGGAACACTGAAGCTTTCTTT. It translates to CASSRWNTEAFF.

The CDR3 DNA follows: TGTGCCAGCAGTCAACAGGGTTTCGATCAGCCCCAGCATTTT. Translating it yields CASSQQGFDQPQHF. The chain couples TRBV12-3 or TRBV12-4 to TRBJ1-5; tentative D call: TRBD1 (6 bases). V dropped 5 bases and J dropped 5 bases, with 13 bases sitting between them. This CDR3 region has 14 residues.

The chain combines TRBV6-5 with TRBJ1-1, with D uncertain. The CDR3 extends over 16 amino acids. CDR1 and CDR2 (germline): MNHEY, SVGAGI. Trimming left V 6 bases short and J 4 bases short, with 21 bases between. CDR3 sequence reads: CASRFLGRKKGTEAFF. CDR3 coding DNA: TGTGCCAGCAGATTCCTCGGACGGAAAAAGGGCACTGAAGCTTTCTTT.

V usage is TRBV11-2 and J usage is TRBJ2-4; TRBD1 might be the D (6 bases). V shed 0 bases and J shed 13 bases, with 13 bases lying between them. This CDR3 spans 13 amino acids. CDR1 is SGHAT and CDR2 is FQNNGV in the germline V gene. CDR3 protein: CASSLDQTGPQYF. The CDR3 DNA follows: TGTGCCAGCAGCTTAGATCAAACAGGGCCGCAGTACTTC.

This clonotype turned up a few times. This chain connects TRBV7-6 to TRBJ2-7; D is unresolved. CDR3 length equals 17 residues. Germline V lookup: CDR1 SGHVS, CDR2 FNYEAQ. The V end lost 5 bases, the J end lost 0 bases, and 20 bases lay between the germline ends. As DNA, the CDR3 is TGTGCCAGCAGCCTACGATCCATCTCAAACAGCTCCTACGAGCAGTACTTC. Translated, it gives CASSLRSISNSSYEQYF.

This chain connects TRBV6-2 or TRBV6-3 to TRBJ1-5, with 7 bases that match TRBD1. The V gene end was trimmed by 6 bases and the J gene end by 5 bases; junction bases not matched to a gene: 16. CDR1 and CDR2 (germline): MNHEY, SVGEGT. This CDR3 region has 17 residues. This chain's CDR3 is CASRDGTAFAGDQPQHF. The CDR3 DNA follows: TGTGCCAGCAGAGACGGGACAGCATTTGCAGGCGATCAGCCCCAGCATTTT.

The chain combines TRBV20-1 with TRBJ1-6, with D perhaps TRBD1 (5 bases). CDR3 size: 13 residues. Trimming shortened V by 6 bases and J by 5 bases, and 11 bases separated the two germline ends. Per the germline V gene, CDR1 is DFQATT and CDR2 is SNEGSKA (reference sequence). CDR3 in DNA: TGCAGTGCCCGGGGACGGAATAATTCACCCCTCCACTTT. Its translation is CSARGRNNSPLHF.

The sample holds one count of this clonotype. The chain combines TRBV11-2 with TRBJ2-7; possibly TRBD1 or TRBD2 for D (6 bases each). Trimming took 6 bases from V and 0 from J, leaving 15 bases between them. The CDR3 consists of 15 residues. Germline loops: CDR1 SGHAT, CDR2 FQNNGV. The CDR3 coding sequence is TGTGCCAGCAGAAGACTCCGGGGGCCCTCCTACGAGCAGTACTTC. This sequence encodes CASRRLRGPSYEQYF.

The V gene is TRBV5-1, the J gene TRBJ2-7; tentative D call: TRBD1 (6 bases). V was pared by 2 bases and J by 5 bases, with 17 bases between. The CDR3 length is 15 residues. Germline V lookup: CDR1 SGHRS, CDR2 YFSETQ. CDR3 coding DNA: TGCGCCAGCAGCTTCAGCAGGGGAGCGTCGGACGAGCAGTACTTC. This encodes CASSFSRGASDEQYF.

This clonotype was picked up many times. V and J are TRBV7-6 and TRBJ2-5, with D tentatively TRBD2 (5 bases). CDR1 is SGHVS and CDR2 is FNYEAQ in the germline V gene. This CDR3 has 15 amino acids. V was cut by 5 bases and J by 4 bases, with 17 bases left in between. The CDR3 nucleotides read TGTGCCAGCAGCCGCCCGCGGGTTTCGGGAGAGACCCAGTACTTC. Its translation: CASSRPRVSGETQYF.

This clonotype came up a few times. The rearrangement links TRBV7-7 to TRBJ2-1; D remains ambiguous. Germline values: CDR1 SSHAT, CDR2 FNYEAQ (reference sequence). The CDR3 is made up of 15 amino acids. Trimming took off 2 bases at V and 1 base at J, with 9 bases between the two ends. The CDR3 is CASSLSAVSYNEQFF. CDR3 in DNA: TGTGCCAGCAGCTTATCCGCAGTATCCTACAATGAGCAGTTCTTC.

The V call is TRBV5-1, the J call TRBJ1-1, with TRBD1 matching over 9 bases. This CDR3 has 16 residues. Unmatched junction bases numbered 15, after V lost 7 bases and J lost 5 bases. CDR1 is SGHRS, CDR2 YFSETQ, per germline. CDR3 protein: CASGPGTGFTNTEAFF. Here the CDR3 DNA reads TGCGCCAGCGGCCCCGGGACAGGGTTCACGAATACTGAAGCTTTCTTT.

The chain uses TRBV12-3 or TRBV12-4 and TRBJ1-5, with no clear D. The CDR3 is 12 amino acids. V was cut by 5 bases and J by 6 bases, with 8 bases left in between. The CDR3 nucleotides are TGTGCCAGCAGTGGAGCTGGTCAGCCCCAGCATTTT. Its translation: CASSGAGQPQHF.

This sequence joins TRBV6-6 and TRBJ2-1; D gene uncertain. The CDR3 consists of 12 residues. Germline CDR1 and CDR2: MNHNY and SVGAGI (reference sequence). V was cut by 5 bases and J by 3 bases, with 5 bases left in between. CDR3 DNA: TGTGCCAGCAGTGAATACTACAATGAGCAGTTCTTC. Amino acids: CASSEYYNEQFF.

The chain employs TRBV12-3 or TRBV12-4 and TRBJ2-1, with D perhaps assigned TRBD1 or TRBD2 (5 bases each). Trimming took 4 bases from V and 5 from J, leaving 18 bases between them. This CDR3 comprises 16 residues. The DNA for the CDR3 is TGTGCCAGCAGTTCGACCTGGGGACCGAGGGACAATGAGCAGTTCTTC. It specifies CASSSTWGPRDNEQFF.